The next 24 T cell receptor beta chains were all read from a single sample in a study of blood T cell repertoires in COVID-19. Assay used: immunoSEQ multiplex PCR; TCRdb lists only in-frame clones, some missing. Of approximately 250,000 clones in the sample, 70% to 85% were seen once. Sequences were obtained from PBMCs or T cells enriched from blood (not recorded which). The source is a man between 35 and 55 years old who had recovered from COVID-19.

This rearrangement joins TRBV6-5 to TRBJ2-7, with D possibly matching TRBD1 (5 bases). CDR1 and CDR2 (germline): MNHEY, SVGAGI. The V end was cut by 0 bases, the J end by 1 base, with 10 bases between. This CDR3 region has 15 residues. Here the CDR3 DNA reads TGTGCCAGCAGTTACTCTCTGAAGGGGTCCTACGAGCAGTACTTC. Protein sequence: CASSYSLKGSYEQYF.

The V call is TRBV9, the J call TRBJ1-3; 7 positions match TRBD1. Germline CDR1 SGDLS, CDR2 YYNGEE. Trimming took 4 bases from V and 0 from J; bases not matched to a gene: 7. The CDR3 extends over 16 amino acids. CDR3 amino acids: CASSFPRDSSGNTIYF. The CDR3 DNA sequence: TGTGCCAGCAGCTTCCCCCGGGACAGCTCTGGAAACACCATATATTTT.

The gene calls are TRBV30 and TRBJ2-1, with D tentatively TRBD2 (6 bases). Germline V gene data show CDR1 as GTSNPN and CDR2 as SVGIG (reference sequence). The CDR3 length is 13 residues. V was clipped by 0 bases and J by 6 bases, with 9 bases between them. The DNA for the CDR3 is TGTGCCTGGAGTGTACGCGGGGTCAATGAGCAGTTCTTC. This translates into CAWSVRGVNEQFF.

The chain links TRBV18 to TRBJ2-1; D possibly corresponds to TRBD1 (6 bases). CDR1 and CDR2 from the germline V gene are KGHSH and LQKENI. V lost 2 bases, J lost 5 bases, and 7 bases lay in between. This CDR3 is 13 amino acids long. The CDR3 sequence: CASSPYRDNEQFF. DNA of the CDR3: TGTGCCAGCTCACCATACAGGGACAATGAGCAGTTCTTC.

The CDR3 DNA follows: TGTGCCAGCACCATAGGGACAGGGGGAGCTTTCTTT. It specifies CASTIGTGGAFF. The chain is built from TRBV2 and TRBJ1-1, with TRBD1 identical over 11 bases. The CDR3 consists of 12 residues. Germline V gene data show CDR1 as SNHLY and CDR2 as FYNNEI. The ends lost 7 bases at V and 10 bases at J; junction bases unmatched: 5.

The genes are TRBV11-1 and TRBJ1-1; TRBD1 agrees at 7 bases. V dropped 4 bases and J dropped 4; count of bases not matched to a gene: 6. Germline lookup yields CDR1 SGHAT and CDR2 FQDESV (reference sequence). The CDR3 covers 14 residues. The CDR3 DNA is TGTGCCAGCAGCTCTACTGGGACAGCCACTGAAGCTTTCTTT. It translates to CASSSTGTATEAFF.

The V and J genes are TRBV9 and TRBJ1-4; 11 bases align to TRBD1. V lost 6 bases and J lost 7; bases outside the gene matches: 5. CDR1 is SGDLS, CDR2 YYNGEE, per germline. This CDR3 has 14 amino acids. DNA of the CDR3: TGTGCCAGCACCAGGACAGGGGGCGTTGAAAAACTGTTTTTT. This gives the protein CASTRTGGVEKLFF.

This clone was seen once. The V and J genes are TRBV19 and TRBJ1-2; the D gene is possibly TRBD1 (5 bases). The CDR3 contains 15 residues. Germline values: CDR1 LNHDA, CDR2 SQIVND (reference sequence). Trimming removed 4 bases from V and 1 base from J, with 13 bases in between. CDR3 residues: CASSKLTDVNYGYTF. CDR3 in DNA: TGTGCCAGTAGTAAACTGACAGATGTTAACTATGGCTACACCTTC.

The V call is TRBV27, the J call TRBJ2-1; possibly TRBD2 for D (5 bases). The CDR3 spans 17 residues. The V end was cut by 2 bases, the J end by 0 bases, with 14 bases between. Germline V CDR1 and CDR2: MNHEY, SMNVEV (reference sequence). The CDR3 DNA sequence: TGTGCCAGCAGTTTACACGGAGGAGAAATCTCCTACAATGAGCAGTTCTTC. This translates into CASSLHGGEISYNEQFF.

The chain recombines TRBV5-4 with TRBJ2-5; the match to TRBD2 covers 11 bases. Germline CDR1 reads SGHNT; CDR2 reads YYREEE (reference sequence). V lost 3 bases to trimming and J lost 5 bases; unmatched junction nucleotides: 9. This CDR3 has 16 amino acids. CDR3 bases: TGTGCCAGCAGCTCCACTAGCGGGGGCTCTTGGGAGACCCAGTACTTC. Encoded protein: CASSSTSGGSWETQYF.

In DNA, the CDR3 is TGTGCCACCTCCCCAGCAACTAATGAAAAACTGTTTTTT. It yields the protein CATSPATNEKLFF. The V and J genes are TRBV10-3 and TRBJ1-4; D gene ambiguous. Germline lookup yields CDR1 ENHRY and CDR2 SYGVKD. CDR3 length: 13 amino acids. The V end lost 10 bases, the J end lost 0 bases, and 9 bases lay between the germline ends.

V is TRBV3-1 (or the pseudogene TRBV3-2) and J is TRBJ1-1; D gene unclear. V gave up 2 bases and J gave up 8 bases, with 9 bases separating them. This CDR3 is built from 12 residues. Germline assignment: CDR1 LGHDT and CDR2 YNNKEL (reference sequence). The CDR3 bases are TGTGCCAGCAGCCAAAGAGGAGAAGAAGCTTTCTTT. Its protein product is CASSQRGEEAFF.

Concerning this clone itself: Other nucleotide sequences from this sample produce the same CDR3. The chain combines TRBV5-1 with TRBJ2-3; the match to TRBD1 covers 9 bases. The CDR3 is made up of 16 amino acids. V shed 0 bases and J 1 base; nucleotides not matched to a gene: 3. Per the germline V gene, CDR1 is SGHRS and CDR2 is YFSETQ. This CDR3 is CASSLGQGVGTDTQYF. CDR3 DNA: TGCGCCAGCAGCTTGGGACAGGGGGTAGGCACAGATACGCAGTATTTT.

CDR3 residues: CASSLLKNIQYF. For the CDR3, the DNA is TGTGCCAGCAGCCTCCTCAAAAACATTCAGTACTTC. This chain joins TRBV12-3 or TRBV12-4 and TRBJ2-4, with no clear D. The CDR3 runs to 12 residues. V lost 6 bases and J lost 3, with 6 bases in between.

The CDR3 DNA reads as TGTGCCAGCAGCTTAGATACATACTACAATGAGCAGTTCTTC. It encodes CASSLDTYYNEQFF. This chain connects TRBV11-2 to TRBJ2-1; D is unclear. CDR3 length: 14 residues. Trimming took off 0 bases at V and 3 bases at J, with 6 bases between the two ends. CDR1 SGHAT and CDR2 FQNNGV come from the germline V gene.

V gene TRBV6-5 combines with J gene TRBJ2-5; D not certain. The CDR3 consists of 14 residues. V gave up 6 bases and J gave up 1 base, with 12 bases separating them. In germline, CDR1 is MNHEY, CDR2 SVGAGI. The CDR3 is CASRELTVQETQYF. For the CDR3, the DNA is TGTGCCAGCAGGGAGCTGACGGTCCAAGAGACCCAGTACTTC.

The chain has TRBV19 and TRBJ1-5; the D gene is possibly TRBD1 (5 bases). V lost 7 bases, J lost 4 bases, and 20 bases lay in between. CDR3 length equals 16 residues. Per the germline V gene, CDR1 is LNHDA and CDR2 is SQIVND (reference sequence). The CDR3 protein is CASTNPGGGKNQPQHF. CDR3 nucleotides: TGTGCCAGTACTAACCCCGGCGGGGGGAAGAATCAGCCCCAGCATTTT.

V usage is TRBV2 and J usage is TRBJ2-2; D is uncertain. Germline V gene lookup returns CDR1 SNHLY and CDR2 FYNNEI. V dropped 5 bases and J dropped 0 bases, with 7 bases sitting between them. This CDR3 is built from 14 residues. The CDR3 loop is CASSWASNTGELFF. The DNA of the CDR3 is TGTGCCAGCAGTTGGGCCTCGAACACCGGGGAGCTGTTTTTT.

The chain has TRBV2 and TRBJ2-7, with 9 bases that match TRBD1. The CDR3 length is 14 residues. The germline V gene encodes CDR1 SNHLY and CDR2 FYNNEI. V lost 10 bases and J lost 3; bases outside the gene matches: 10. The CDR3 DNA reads TGTGCCACACTTACGACAGGGGGATACTACGAGCAGTACTTC. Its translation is CATLTTGGYYEQYF.

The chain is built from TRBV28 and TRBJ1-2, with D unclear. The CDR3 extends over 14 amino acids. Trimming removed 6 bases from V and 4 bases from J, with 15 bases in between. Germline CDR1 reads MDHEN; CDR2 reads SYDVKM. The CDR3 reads CASSPDQASYGYTF. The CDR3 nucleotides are TGTGCCAGCAGCCCAGACCAGGCGAGCTATGGCTACACCTTC.

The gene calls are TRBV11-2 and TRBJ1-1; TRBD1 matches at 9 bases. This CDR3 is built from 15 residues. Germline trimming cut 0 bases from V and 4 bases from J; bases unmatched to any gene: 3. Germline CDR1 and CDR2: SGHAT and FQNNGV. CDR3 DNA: TGTGCCAGCAGCTTAGACAACAGGGGGCCCACTGAAGCTTTCTTT. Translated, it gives CASSLDNRGPTEAFF.

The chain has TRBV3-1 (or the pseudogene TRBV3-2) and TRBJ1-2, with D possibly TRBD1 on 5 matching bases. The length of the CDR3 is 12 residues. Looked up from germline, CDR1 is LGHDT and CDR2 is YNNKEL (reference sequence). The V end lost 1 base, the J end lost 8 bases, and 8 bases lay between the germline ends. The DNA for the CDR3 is TGTGCCAGCAGCCAAGGCGGGGCGGGCTACACCTTC. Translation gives CASSQGGAGYTF.

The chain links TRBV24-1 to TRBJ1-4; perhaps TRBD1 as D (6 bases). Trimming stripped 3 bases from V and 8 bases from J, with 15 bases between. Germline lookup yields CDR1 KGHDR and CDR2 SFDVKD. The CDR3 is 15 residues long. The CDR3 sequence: CATSDPASGEEKLFF. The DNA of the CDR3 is TGTGCCACCAGTGATCCCGCGTCAGGGGAAGAAAAACTGTTTTTT.

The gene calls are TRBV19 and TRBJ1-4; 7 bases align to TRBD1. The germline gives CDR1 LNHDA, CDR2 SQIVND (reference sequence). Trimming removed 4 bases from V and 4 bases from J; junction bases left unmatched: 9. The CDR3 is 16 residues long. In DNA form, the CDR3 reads TGTGCCAGTAGTACCCACGCACAGGGGAGTAATGAAAAACTGTTTTTT. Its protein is CASSTHAQGSNEKLFF. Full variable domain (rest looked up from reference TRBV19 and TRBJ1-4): DGGITQSPKYLFRKEGQNVTLSCEQNLNHDAMYWYRQDPGQGLRLIYYSQIVNDFQKGDIAEGYSVSREKKESFPLTVTSAQKNPTAFYLCASSTHAQGSNEKLFFGSGTQLSVL.